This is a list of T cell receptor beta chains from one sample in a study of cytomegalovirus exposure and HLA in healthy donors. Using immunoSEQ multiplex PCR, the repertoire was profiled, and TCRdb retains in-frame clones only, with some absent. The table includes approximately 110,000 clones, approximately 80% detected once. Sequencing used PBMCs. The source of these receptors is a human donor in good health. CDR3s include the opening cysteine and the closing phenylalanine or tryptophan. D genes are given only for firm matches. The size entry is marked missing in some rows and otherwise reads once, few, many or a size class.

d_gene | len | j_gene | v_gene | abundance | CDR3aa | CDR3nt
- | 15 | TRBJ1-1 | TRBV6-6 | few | CASSYSGGRDTEAFF | TGTGCCAGCAGTTACTCTGGGGGCAGGGACACTGAAGCTTTCTTT
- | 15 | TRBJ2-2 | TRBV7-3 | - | CASSSSNSNTGELFF | TGTGCCAGCAGCTCGAGCAATTCGAACACCGGGGAGCTGTTTTTT
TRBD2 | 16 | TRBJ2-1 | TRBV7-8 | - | CASSPGGRGSYNEQFF | TGTGCCAGCAGCCCGGGGGGAAGGGGCTCCTACAATGAGCAGTTCTTC
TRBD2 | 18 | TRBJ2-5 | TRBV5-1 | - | CASSLGTSGSGRQETQYF | TGCGCCAGCAGCTTGGGGACTAGCGGGAGTGGTCGCCAAGAGACCCAGTACTTC
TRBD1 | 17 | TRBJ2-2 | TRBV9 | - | CASSVGGRGTGAGELFF | TGTGCCAGCAGCGTAGGGGGTAGAGGGACAGGGGCCGGGGAGCTGTTTTTT
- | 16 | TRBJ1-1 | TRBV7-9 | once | CASSEHFLTVNTEAFF | TGTGCCAGCAGCGAGCACTTCCTAACTGTGAACACTGAAGCTTTCTTT
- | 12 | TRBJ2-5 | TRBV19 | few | CASSELQETQYF | TGTGCCAGTAGCGAGTTACAAGAGACCCAGTACTTC
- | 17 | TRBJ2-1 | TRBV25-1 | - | CASSDTTGQSSYNEQFF | TGTGCCAGCAGTGATACGACTGGACAGAGCTCCTACAATGAGCAGTTCTTC
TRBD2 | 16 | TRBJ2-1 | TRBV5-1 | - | CASSLRSSGFHNEQFF | TGCGCCAGCAGCCTGAGATCTAGCGGATTTCACAATGAGCAGTTCTTC
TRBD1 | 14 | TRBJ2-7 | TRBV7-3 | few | CASGNRGQTGEQYF | TGTGCCAGCGGAAACAGGGGGCAGACCGGGGAGCAGTACTTC
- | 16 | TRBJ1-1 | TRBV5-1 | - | CASSLGTTGMGTEAFF | TGCGCCAGCAGCTTGGGTACCACAGGGATGGGCACTGAAGCTTTCTTT
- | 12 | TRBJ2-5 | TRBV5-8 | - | CASSLAGITQYF | TGTGCCAGCAGCTTGGCAGGGATAACCCAGTACTTC
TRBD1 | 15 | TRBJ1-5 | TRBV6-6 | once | CASSTGQGLNQPQHF | TGTGCCAGCAGCACGGGACAGGGGCTCAATCAGCCCCAGCATTTT
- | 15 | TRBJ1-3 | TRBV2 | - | CASSESQVRGNTIYF | TGTGCCAGCAGTGAATCACAGGTTCGTGGAAACACCATATATTTT
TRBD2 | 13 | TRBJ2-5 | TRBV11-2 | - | CASTPMGGETQYF | TGTGCCAGCACCCCGATGGGGGGGGAGACCCAGTACTTC
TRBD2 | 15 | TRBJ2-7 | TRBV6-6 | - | CASGRPSGRYHEQYF | TGTGCCAGCGGGAGACCTAGCGGGAGGTACCACGAGCAGTACTTC
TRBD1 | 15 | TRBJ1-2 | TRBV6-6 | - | CASSRAQGANYGYTF | TGTGCCAGCAGCCGAGCGCAGGGGGCAAACTATGGCTACACCTTC
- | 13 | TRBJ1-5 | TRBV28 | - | CASSLARIQPQHF | TGTGCCAGCAGTTTGGCCAGAATTCAGCCCCAGCATTTT
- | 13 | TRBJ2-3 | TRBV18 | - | CASSPREVDTQYF | TGTGCCAGCTCACCAAGGGAGGTAGATACGCAGTATTTT
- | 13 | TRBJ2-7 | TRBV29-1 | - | CSVEGSRVHEQYF | TGCAGCGTTGAAGGATCCAGGGTCCACGAGCAGTACTTC
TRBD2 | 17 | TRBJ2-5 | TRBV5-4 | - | CASSLEWGSGSRETQYF | TGTGCCAGCAGCTTGGAGTGGGGTAGCGGGAGCAGGGAGACCCAGTACTTC
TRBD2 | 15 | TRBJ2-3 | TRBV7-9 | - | CASRKSGASTDTQYF | TGTGCCAGCAGGAAAAGCGGGGCTAGCACAGATACGCAGTATTTT
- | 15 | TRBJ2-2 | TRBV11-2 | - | CASSLTERYTGELFF | TGTGCCAGCAGCTTGACCGAGCGATACACCGGGGAGCTGTTTTTT
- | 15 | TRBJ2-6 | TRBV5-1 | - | CASSLQGAGANVLTF | TGCGCCAGCAGCTTGCAAGGGGCTGGGGCCAACGTCCTGACTTTC
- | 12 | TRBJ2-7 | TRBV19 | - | CASSSTGYEQYF | TGTGCCAGTAGTTCGACAGGTTACGAGCAGTACTTC
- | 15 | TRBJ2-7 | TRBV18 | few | CASSNRERSSYEQYF | TGTGCCAGCTCGAACAGGGAGAGGAGCTCCTACGAGCAGTACTTC
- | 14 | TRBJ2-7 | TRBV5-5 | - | CASRFVEGAYEQYF | TGTGCCAGCCGCTTCGTGGAGGGGGCTTACGAGCAGTACTTC
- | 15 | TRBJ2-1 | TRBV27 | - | CASSLLGGRENEQFF | TGTGCCAGCAGTTTATTAGGGGGGAGGGAAAATGAGCAGTTCTTC
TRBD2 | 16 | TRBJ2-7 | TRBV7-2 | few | CASSAAGLAGGREQYF | TGTGCCAGCAGCGCCGCGGGACTAGCGGGAGGGCGCGAGCAGTACTTC
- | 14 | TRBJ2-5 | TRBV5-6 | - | CASSRRRTGETQYF | TGTGCCAGCAGCCGGAGACGGACGGGGGAGACCCAGTACTTC
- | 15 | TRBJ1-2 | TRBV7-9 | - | CASSISGDLNYGYTF | TGTGCCAGCAGCATCTCAGGGGATTTAAACTATGGCTACACCTTC
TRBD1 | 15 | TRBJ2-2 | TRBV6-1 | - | CASRGTGTVGQKLFF | TGTGCCAGCAGGGGAACCGGGACAGTGGGGCAGAAGCTGTTTTTT
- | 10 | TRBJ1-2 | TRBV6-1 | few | CASSELGYTF | TGTGCCAGCAGTGAACTCGGCTACACCTTC
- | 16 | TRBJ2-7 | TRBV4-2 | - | CASSQDTGEDSYEQYF | TGTGCCAGCAGCCAAGATACCGGGGAGGACTCCTACGAGCAGTACTTC
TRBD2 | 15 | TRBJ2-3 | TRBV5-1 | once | CASSLGGTNTDTQYF | TGCGCCAGCAGCTTGGGGGGGACTAACACAGATACGCAGTATTTT
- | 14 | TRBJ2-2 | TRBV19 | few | CASSFDRNTGELFF | TGTGCCAGTAGTTTCGACAGAAACACCGGGGAGCTGTTTTTT
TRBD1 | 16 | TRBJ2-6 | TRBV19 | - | CATARTGKSGANVLTF | TGTGCCACCGCCCGGACAGGGAAGTCTGGGGCCAACGTCCTGACTTTC
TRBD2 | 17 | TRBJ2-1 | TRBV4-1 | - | CASSQDQRIAGYNEQFF | TGCGCCAGCAGCCAGGACCAGCGAATAGCGGGTTACAATGAGCAGTTCTTC
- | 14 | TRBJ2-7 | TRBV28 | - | CASRLDSSSYEQYF | TGTGCCAGCAGACTGGACAGCAGCTCCTACGAGCAGTACTTC